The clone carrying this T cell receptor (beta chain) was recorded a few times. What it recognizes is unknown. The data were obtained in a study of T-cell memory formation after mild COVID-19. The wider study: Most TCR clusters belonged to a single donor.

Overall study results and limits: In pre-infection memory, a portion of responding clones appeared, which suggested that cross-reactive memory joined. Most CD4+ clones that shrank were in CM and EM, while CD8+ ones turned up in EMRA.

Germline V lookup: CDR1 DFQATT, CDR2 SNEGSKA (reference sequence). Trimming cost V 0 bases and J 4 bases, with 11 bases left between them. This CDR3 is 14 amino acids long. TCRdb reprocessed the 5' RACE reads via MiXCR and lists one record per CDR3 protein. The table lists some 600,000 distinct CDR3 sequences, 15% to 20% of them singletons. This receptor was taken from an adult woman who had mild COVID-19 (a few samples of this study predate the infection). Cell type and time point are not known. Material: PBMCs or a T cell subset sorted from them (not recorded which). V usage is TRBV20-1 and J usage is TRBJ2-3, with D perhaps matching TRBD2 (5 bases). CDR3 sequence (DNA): TGCAGTGCTAGAGACCCGAGAGGGCCAGATACGCAGTATTTT. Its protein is CSARDPRGPDTQYF.